The source of this T cell receptor (beta chain) is a study of blood T cell repertoires in COVID-19. About the research overall: Acute-phase and convalescent COVID-19 samples originated in the United States, Italy and Spain. In each case, the material was cDNA or gDNA derived from T cells, B-cell-depleted T cells, or PBMCs.

Original methodology: Counts of nucleated cells, estimated from reference gene primer amplification, were obtained. Profiling relied on immunoSEQ multiplex PCR, and the TCRdb table lists in-frame clones only, not all of them. V and J calls and clone size are as listed in that table; D and trimming were resolved from the DNA. The sample contains about 270,000 clones, about 89% of which appear only once. Germline V lookup: CDR1 PRHDT, CDR2 FYEKMQ (reference sequence). With 5 bases clipped from V and 3 bases from J, the junction kept 8 bases outside the gene matches. This CDR3 is 16 amino acids long. Sample: peripheral blood. This clonotype was obtained from a man aged 35 to 55 with active or convalescent COVID-19. The chain has TRBV13 and TRBJ2-2; 8 bases are shared with TRBD1. The CDR3 reads CASSTHRGEDTGELFF. DNA of the CDR3: TGTGCCAGCAGCACACACAGGGGGGAGGACACCGGGGAGCTGTTTTTT. Looking up the rest from reference TRBV13 and TRBJ2-2 gives the full variable domain: AAGVIQSPRHLIKEKRETATLKCYPIPRHDTVYWYQQGPGQDPQFLISFYEKMQSDKGSIPDRFSAQQFSDYHSELNMSSLELGDSALYFCASSTHRGEDTGELFFGEGSRLTVL.